The clone carrying this TCR beta chain was observed a few times. As yet, its antigen is unknown. An end of the junction differs from the germline gene, which may be a read error. CDR3 length: 13 amino acids. Germline lookup yields CDR1 SSHAT and CDR2 FNYEAQ (reference sequence). The data were taken from a study of post-analysis software for immune sequencing data. Study in general: Secondary progressive, relapsing-remitting and progressive-relapsing multiple sclerosis were among the included disease courses.

Sequencing libraries made from TCR beta cDNA carried unique molecular identifiers. Researchers reported roughly 510,000 cDNA molecules coming from roughly 1 to 10 million T cells. TCRdb reprocessed the PCR reads with MiXCR, giving one entry per CDR3 protein. This table holds approximately 360,000 distinct CDR3 sequences, around 33% found once. General study points: Controls showed lower frequencies than patients for five TRBV segments, and TRBV5-6, TRBV5-1 and TRBV20-1 were among these. Comparison with controls showed significantly lower normalized Chao1 diversity in multiple sclerosis patients. Strong same-batch co-clustering of samples appeared with F measure clustering.

The genes are TRBV7-7 and TRBJ2-1; no clear D. The sequenced material came from blood. The sequence derives from a girl aged 5 to 17 with multiple sclerosis. CDR3 region: CASSLDEYNEQFF. CDR3 sequence (DNA): TGTGCTAGCAGCTTAGACGAATACAATGAGCAGTTCTTC.